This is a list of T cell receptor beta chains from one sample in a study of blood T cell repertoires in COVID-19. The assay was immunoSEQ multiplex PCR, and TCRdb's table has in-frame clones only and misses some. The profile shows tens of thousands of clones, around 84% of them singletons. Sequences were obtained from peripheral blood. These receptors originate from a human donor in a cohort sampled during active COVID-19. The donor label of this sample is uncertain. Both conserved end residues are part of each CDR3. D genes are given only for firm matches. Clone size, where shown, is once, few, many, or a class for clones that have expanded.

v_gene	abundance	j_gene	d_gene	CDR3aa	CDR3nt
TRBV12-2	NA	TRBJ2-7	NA	CASRSAAVAGPYEQYF	TGTGCAAGTCGCTCGGCGGCGGTAGCGGGACCCTACGAGCAGTACTTC
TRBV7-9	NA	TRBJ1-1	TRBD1	CATQEGGGNTEAFF	TGTGCCACCCAGGAAGGGGGCGGAAATACTGAAGCTTTCTTT
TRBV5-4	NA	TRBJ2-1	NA	CASSLAGGGNTYNEQFF	TGTGCCAGCAGCTTGGCCGGCGGGGGCAATACCTACAATGAGCAGTTCTTC
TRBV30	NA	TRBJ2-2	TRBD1	CAWSPPGQGVIRSTGELFF	TGTGCCTGGAGTCCTCCCGGACAGGGGGTTATTCGTAGCACCGGGGAGCTGTTTTTT
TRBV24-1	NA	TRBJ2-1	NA	CATSGRGNEQFF	TGTGCCACCAGTGGAAGGGGCAATGAGCAGTTCTTC
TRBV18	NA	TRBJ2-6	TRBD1	CASSVGQGYGANVLTF	TGTGCCAGCTCAGTCGGACAGGGGTACGGGGCCAACGTCCTGACTTTC
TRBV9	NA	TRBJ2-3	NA	CASSALTDTQYF	TGTGCCAGCAGCGCCCTCACAGATACGCAGTATTTT
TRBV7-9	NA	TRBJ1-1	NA	CASSLGKGSGGTEAFF	TGTGCCAGCAGCTTAGGTAAGGGCTCCGGCGGGACTGAAGCTTTCTTT
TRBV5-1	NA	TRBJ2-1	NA	CASSSLGVSYNEQFF	TGCGCCAGCAGCTCCCTAGGAGTATCCTACAATGAGCAGTTCTTC
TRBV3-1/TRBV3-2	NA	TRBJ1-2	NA	CASSLTTGGYTF	TGTGCCAGCAGCCTGACGACGGGAGGCTACACCTTC
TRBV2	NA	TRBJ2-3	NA	CASSDSGSSDTDTQYF	TGTGCCAGCAGTGATAGTGGTAGCTCGGACACAGATACGCAGTATTTT
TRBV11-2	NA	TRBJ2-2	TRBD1	CASSLVGLTGAFF	TGTGCCAGCAGCTTAGTGGGGTTGACAGGGGCCTTTTTT
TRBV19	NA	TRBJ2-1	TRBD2	CASSIDRGGINEQFF	TGTGCCAGTAGTATAGACCGGGGAGGGATAAATGAGCAGTTCTTC
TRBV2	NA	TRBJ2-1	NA	CASGADEQFF	TGTGCCAGCGGGGCTGATGAGCAGTTCTTC
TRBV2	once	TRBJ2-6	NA	CASSEARAGANVLTF	TGTGCCAGCAGTGAGGCCAGGGCTGGGGCCAACGTCCTGACTTTC
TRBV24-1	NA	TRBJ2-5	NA	CATSGAAEGTETQYF	TGTGCCACCAGTGGCGCAGCGGAGGGGACGGAGACCCAGTACTTC
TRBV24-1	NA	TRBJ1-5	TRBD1	CATSDRRGPNQPQHF	TGTGCCACCAGTGACCGGAGGGGGCCTAATCAGCCCCAGCATTTT
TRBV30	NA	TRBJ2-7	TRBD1	CAWIGAGTGTSYEQYF	TGTGCCTGGATCGGTGCCGGGACAGGGACGTCCTACGAGCAGTACTTC
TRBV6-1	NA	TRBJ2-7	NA	CASSEGPTTSYEQYF	TGTGCCAGCAGTGAAGGCCCAACCACGAGCTACGAGCAGTACTTC
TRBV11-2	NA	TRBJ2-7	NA	CASSLDRVYEQYF	TGTGCCAGCAGCTTAGACAGGGTCTACGAGCAGTACTTC
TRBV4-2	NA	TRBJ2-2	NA	CASSQGQGTGELFF	TGTGCCAGCAGCCAAGGCCAGGGGACCGGGGAGCTGTTTTTT
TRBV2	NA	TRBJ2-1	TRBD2	CASSKRLAGGRDEQFF	TGTGCCAGCAGCAAGAGACTAGCGGGAGGCAGGGATGAGCAGTTCTTC
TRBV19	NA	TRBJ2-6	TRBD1	CASSIIGQGLSGANVLTF	TGTGCCAGTAGTATAATCGGACAGGGTCTTTCTGGGGCCAACGTCCTGACTTTC
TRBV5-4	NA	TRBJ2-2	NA	CASSSTSITGELFF	TGTGCCAGCAGCTCGACTAGTATCACCGGGGAGCTGTTTTTT
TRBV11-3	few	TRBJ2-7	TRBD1	CASSSRQGWYEQYF	TGTGCCAGCAGCTCGAGACAGGGTTGGTACGAGCAGTACTTC
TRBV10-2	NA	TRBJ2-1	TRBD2	CASRALAGRDEQFF	TGCGCCAGCAGAGCCCTAGCGGGGAGAGATGAGCAGTTCTTC
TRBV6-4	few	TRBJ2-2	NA	CASSDGLFTGELFF	TGTGCCAGCAGTGACGGGCTGTTCACCGGGGAGCTGTTTTTT
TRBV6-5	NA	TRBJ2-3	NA	CATIFSGGSTDTQYF	TGTGCCACCATTTTTTCTGGCGGGAGCACAGATACGCAGTATTTT
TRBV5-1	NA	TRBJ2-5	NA	CASSKERGGETQYF	TGCGCCAGCAGCAAGGAGAGGGGAGGAGAGACCCAGTACTTC
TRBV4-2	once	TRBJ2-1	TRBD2	CASSLSGRASDEQFF	TGTGCCAGCAGCCTCAGCGGGAGGGCCAGTGATGAGCAGTTCTTC
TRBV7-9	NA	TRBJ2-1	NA	CASSLETSYNEQFF	TGTGCCAGCAGCTTAGAAACTAGCTACAATGAGCAGTTCTTC
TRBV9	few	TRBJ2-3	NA	CASSVARTDTQYF	TGTGCCAGCAGCGTAGCTCGGACAGATACGCAGTATTTT
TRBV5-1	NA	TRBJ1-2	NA	CASSLEEFAGSGYTF	TGCGCCAGCAGCTTGGAAGAATTTGCAGGGTCTGGCTACACCTTC
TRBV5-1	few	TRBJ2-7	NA	CASRGQGLYEQYF	TGCGCCAGCAGGGGGCAGGGGCTCTACGAGCAGTACTTC
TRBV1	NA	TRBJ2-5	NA	CTNRGLAGRVGETQYF	TGCACCAACCGGGGACTAGCGGGGAGGGTAGGGGAGACCCAGTACTTC
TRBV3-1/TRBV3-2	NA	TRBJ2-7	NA	CASSQGAGSYEQYF	TGTGCCAGCAGCCAAGGGGCGGGGAGCTACGAGCAGTACTTC
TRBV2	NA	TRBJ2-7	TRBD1	CASNRDRYTYEQYF	TGTGCCAGCAATAGGGACAGGTATACCTACGAGCAGTACTTC
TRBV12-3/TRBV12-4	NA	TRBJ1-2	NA	CASSIGQMYGYTF	TGTGCCAGCAGCATAGGACAGATGTATGGCTACACCTTC
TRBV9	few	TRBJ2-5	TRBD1	CASSPWTGRETQYF	TGTGCCAGCAGCCCTTGGACAGGGCGAGAGACCCAGTACTTC
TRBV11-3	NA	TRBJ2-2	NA	CASRSSRVGNTGELFF	TGTGCCAGCAGATCTTCCAGGGTGGGGAACACCGGGGAGCTGTTTTTT
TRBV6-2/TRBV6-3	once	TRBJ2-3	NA	CASSYSILVRDTQYF	TGTGCCAGCAGTTACTCGATCTTAGTTAGAGATACGCAGTATTTT
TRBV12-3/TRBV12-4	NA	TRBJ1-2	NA	CASSLRGGYTF	TGTGCCAGCAGTTTAAGGGGCGGCTACACCTTC